The clone carrying this TCR beta chain was seen once. Its antigen remains unknown. Running of the assay took place at deep level. Authors' processing steps: Sequence data from immunoSEQ were junction-only and lacked quality scores; consequently, filtering differed. Sequenced by immunoSEQ multiplex PCR; TCRdb stores in-frame clones only, minus some. Clone size and the V and J calls come from that table; the DNA yielded D and trimming. Among about 820,000 clones listed, about 91% were seen once. V lost 4 bases to trimming and J lost 5 bases, with 6 bases between them. From germline, CDR1 is MGHRA and CDR2 YSYEKL. This CDR3 is built from 12 residues. The data are from a study of shared clonotypes between healthy human individuals. Study details: Each donor's CD4 naive and CD4 memory cells filled three plates apiece, CD8 naive two, and CD8 memory one. Study findings and constraints: Clonotype sharing across donors was expected to vary with sequencing depth.

CD8 cells classed as naive were CD45RO-negative and positively selected for CCR7, excluding terminally differentiated effector memory CD45RA+ cells. The chain employs TRBV4-1 and TRBJ2-1; D may be TRBD1 (5 bases). The clonotype comes from a man in his thirties or forties in good health. The material sequenced was naive CD8+ T cells sorted from blood. CDR3 nucleotides: TGCGCCAGCAGCCGGGGCAACAATGAGCAGTTCTTC. Amino acids: CASSRGNNEQFF.